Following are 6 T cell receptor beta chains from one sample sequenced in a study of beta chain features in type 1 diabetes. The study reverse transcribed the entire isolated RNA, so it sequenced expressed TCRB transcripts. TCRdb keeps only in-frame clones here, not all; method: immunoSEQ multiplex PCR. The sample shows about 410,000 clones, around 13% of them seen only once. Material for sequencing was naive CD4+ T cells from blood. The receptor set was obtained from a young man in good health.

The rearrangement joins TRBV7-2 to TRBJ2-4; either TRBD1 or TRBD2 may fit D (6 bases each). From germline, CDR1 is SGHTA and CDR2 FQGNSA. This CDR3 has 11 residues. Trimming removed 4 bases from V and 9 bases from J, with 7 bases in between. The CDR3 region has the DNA TGTGCCAGCAGCTCGGGGGCCATTCAGTACTTC. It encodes CASSSGAIQYF.

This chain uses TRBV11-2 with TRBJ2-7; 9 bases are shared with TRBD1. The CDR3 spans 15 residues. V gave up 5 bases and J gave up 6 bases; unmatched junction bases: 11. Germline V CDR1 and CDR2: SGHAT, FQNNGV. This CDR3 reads CASSPPRDRDSEQYF. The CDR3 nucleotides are TGTGCCAGCAGCCCACCCCGGGACAGGGACAGCGAGCAGTACTTC.

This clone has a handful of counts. The CDR3 reads CASSPGGAPVGETQYF. The CDR3 DNA sequence: TGTGCCAGCAGCCCGGGGGGGGCGCCGGTGGGTGAGACCCAGTACTTC. The rearrangement joins TRBV7-7 to TRBJ2-5; 8 positions agree with TRBD2. The ends lost 5 bases at V and 5 bases at J; junction bases unmatched: 13. Germline V gene lookup returns CDR1 SSHAT and CDR2 FNYEAQ (reference sequence). The CDR3 is made up of 16 amino acids. Using reference TRBV7-7 and TRBJ2-5 for the parts outside the CDR3, the full variable domain is GAGVSQSPRYKVTKRGQDVTLRCDPISSHATLYWYQQALGQGPEFLTYFNYEAQPDKSGLPSDRFSAERPEGSISTLTIQRTEQRDSAMYRCASSPGGAPVGETQYFGPGTRLLVL.

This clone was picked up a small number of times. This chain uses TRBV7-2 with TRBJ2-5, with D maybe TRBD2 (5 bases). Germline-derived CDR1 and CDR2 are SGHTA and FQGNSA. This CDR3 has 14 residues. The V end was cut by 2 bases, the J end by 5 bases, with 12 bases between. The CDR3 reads CASSLTRGGETQYF. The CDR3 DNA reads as TGTGCCAGCAGCTTAACTCGAGGCGGGGAGACCCAGTACTTC.

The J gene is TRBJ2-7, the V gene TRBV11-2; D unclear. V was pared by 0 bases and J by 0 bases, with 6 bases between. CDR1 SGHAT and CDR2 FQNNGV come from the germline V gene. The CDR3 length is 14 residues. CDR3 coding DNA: TGTGCCAGCAGCTTAGACAGGAACTCCTACGAGCAGTACTTC. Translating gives CASSLDRNSYEQYF.

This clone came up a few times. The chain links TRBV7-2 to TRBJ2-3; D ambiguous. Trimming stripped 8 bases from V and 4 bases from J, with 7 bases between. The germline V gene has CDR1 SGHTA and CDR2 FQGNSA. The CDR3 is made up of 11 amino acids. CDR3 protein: CASGRADTQYF. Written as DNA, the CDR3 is TGTGCCAGCGGCCGGGCAGATACGCAGTATTTT.